The clone carrying this T cell receptor beta chain was counted between two and nine times. Its specificity is not known. V dropped 4 bases and J dropped 0 bases, with 8 bases sitting between them. CDR1 and CDR2 (germline): MGHRA, YSYEKL. The CDR3 is 14 residues long. These data originate in a study of identical twins. Broader study findings: Instead of following the same donors, the conclusions were based on cross-sectional statistical analysis.

Template switching created a universal primer site, and the cDNA included unique molecular identifiers. TCRdb reanalysed the 5' RACE reads using MiXCR and keeps one entry per CDR3 protein. The data contain around 480,000 distinct CDR3 sequences, approximately 15% of them singletons. The same data also contributed to another study, on yellow fever vaccine responses in identical twins. According to that study: After vaccination, twins' T cell response reportedly seemed partly convergent, partly personalized.

Input material: CD4+ T cells sorted from blood. The sequence was obtained from a woman between 18 and 30 years old in good health. This sequence joins TRBV4-1 and TRBJ2-3; D unresolved. CDR3 nucleotides: TGCGCCAGCAGCCCTCCGACTAGCACAGATACGCAGTATTTT. It yields the protein CASSPPTSTDTQYF.